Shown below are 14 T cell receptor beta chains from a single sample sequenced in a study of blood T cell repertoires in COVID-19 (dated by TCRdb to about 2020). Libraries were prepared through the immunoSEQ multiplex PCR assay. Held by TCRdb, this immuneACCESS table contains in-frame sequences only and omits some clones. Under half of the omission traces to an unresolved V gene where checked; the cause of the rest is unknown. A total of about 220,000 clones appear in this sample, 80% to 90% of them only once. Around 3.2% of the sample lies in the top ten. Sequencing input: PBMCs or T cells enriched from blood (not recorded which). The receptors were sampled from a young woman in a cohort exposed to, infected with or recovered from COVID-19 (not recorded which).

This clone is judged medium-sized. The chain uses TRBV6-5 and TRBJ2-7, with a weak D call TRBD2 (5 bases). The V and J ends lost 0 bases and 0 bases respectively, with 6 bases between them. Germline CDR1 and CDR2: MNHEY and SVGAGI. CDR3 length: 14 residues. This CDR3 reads CASSYSGVSYEQYF. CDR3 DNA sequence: TGTGCCAGCAGTTACTCGGGAGTCTCCTACGAGCAGTACTTC.

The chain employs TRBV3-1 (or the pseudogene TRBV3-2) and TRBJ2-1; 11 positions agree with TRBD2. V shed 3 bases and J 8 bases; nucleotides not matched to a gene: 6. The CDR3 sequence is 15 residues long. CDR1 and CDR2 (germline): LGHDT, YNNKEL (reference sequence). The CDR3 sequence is CASSHTSSGGHEQFF. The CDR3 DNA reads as TGTGCCAGCAGCCACACCTCTAGCGGGGGGCATGAGCAGTTCTTC.

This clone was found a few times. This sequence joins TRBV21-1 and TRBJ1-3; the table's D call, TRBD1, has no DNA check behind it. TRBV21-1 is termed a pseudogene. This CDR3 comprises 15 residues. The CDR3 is CASSARDRLENTIYF. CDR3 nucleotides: TGTGCCAGCAGCGCCCGGGACAGATTGGAAAACACCATATATTTT.

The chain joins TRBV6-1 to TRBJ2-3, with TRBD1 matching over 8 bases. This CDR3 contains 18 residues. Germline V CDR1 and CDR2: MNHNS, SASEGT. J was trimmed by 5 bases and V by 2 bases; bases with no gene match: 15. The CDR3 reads CASSEPGFLTGDEDTQYF. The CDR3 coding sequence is TGTGCCAGCAGTGAACCCGGTTTTTTGACAGGGGATGAAGATACGCAGTATTTT.

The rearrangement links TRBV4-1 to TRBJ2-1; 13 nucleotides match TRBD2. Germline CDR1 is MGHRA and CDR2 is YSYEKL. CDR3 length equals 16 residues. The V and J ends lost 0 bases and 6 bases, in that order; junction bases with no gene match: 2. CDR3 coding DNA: TGCGCCAGCAGCCAAGACACTAGCGGGGGGGCCAATGAGCAGTTCTTC. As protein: CASSQDTSGGANEQFF.

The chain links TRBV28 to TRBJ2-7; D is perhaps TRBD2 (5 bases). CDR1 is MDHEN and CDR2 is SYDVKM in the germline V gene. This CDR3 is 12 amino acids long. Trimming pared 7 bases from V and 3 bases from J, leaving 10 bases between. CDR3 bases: TGTGCCAGCAAACTCGGGGTCTACGAGCAGTACTTC. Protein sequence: CASKLGVYEQYF.

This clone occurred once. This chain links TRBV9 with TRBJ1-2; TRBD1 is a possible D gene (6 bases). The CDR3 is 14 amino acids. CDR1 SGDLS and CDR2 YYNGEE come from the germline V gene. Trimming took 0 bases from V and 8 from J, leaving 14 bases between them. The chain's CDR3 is CASSVAYDRRGYTF. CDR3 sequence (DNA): TGTGCCAGCAGCGTAGCTTACGACAGGCGGGGCTACACCTTC.

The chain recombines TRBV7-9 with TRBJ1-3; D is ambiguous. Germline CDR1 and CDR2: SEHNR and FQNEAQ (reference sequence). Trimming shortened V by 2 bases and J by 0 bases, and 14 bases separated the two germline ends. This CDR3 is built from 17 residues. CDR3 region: CASSLRSGSFSGNTIYF. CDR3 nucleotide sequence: TGTGCCAGCAGCTTAAGGAGTGGAAGCTTCTCTGGAAACACCATATATTTT.

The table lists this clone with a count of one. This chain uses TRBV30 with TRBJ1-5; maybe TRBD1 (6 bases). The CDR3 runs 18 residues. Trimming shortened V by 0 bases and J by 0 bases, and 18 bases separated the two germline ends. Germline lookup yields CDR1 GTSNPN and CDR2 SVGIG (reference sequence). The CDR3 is CAWSVRTALRYSNQPQHF. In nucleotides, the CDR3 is TGTGCCTGGAGTGTACGGACAGCCCTGAGATATAGCAATCAGCCCCAGCATTTT.

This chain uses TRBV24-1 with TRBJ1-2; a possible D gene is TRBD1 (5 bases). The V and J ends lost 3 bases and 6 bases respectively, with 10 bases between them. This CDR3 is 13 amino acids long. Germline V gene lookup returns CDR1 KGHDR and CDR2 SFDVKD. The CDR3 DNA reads TGTGCCACCAGTGATGAACCAGGGAATGGCTACACCTTC. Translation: CATSDEPGNGYTF.

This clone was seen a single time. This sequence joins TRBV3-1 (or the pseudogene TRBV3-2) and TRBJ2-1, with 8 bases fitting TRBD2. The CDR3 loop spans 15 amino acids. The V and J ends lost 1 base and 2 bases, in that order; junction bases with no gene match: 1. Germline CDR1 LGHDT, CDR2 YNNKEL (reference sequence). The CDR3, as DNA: TGTGCCAGCAGCCAAGGCGGGGGGACCTACAATGAGCAGTTCTTC. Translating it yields CASSQGGGTYNEQFF.

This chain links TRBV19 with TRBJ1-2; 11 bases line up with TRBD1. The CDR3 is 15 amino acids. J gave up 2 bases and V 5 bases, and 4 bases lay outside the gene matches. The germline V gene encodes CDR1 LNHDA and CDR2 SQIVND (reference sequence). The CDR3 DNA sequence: TGTGCCAGTAGTGGGACAGGGGGTATAAACTATGGCTACACCTTC. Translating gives CASSGTGGINYGYTF.

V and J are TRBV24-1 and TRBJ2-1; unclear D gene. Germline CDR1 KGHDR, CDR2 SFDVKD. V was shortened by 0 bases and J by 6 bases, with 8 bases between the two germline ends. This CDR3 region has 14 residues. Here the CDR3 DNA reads TGTGCCACCAGTGATTTGTGGCAATCCAATGAGCAGTTCTTC. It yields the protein CATSDLWQSNEQFF.

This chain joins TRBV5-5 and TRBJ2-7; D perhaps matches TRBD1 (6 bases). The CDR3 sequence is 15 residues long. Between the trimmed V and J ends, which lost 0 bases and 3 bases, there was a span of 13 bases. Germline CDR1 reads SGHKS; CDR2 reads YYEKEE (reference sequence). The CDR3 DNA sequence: TGTGCCAGCAGCTTGGATCATGGACAGTTCTACGAGCAGTACTTC. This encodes CASSLDHGQFYEQYF.